This T cell receptor (beta chain) originates from a study of T cells in Graves' hyperthyroidism and ophthalmopathy. Findings of the study overall: Blood also contained most expanded thyroid clonotypes above 0.001.

Regarding this clonotype: The antigen is unknown. A read error may account for a junction end that differs from germline.

Using RNA transcripts as the source, TCR beta CDR3 regions were amplified. TCR CDR3 underwent first-round RT-PCR with the HTBI primer set. TCRdb reprocessed the multiplex PCR reads with MiXCR, giving one entry per CDR3 protein. Of 500,000 to 600,000 distinct CDR3 sequences listed, 35% to 55% are singletons. Germline assignment: CDR1 WSHSY and CDR2 SAAADI. The CDR3 covers 13 residues. The sequencing sample was made of peripheral blood or thyroid tissue (not recorded which). This clonotype was obtained from an adult woman with Graves' disease, either hyperthyroidism or ophthalmopathy (not recorded which). The rearrangement uses TRBV10-2 and TRBJ1-2, with D tentatively TRBD1 (5 bases). This CDR3 is CASRTGTDYGYTF. The CDR3 DNA is TGTGCCAGCAGAACCGGGACGGACTATGGCTACACCTTC.